This TCR beta chain was sequenced for a study of cytomegalovirus exposure and HLA in healthy donors. Vbeta (60) and Jbeta (13) primers were used in the PCR. TCRdb's copy holds only in-frame clones and misses some; the assay was immunoSEQ multiplex PCR. Of 150,000 to 200,000 clones listed, around 68% are singletons. V lost 4 bases to trimming and J lost 2 bases, with 12 bases between them. The germline V gene encodes CDR1 SGHRS and CDR2 YFSETQ. The CDR3 spans 14 residues. Regarding this clone: What it binds is not known.

General study findings and limits: There were 150 to 200 TCR beta chains listed as cytomegalovirus-associated. Later analysis associated a missense DCLRE1C variant with TCR beta V- and J-gene trimming.

The sample was PBMCs. The TCR originated in a middle-aged woman in good health and CMV-seropositive. The genes are TRBV5-1 and TRBJ1-1; D not resolved. The CDR3 sequence: CASSLGTDNTEAFF. For the CDR3, the DNA is TGCGCCAGCAGCCTGGGTACAGACAACACTGAAGCTTTCTTT.